Each of the 6 T cell receptor beta chains below was sequenced from the same sample in a study of T cell responses to AZD1222 COVID-19 vaccine. TCRdb's table, derived via immunoSEQ multiplex PCR, lists solely in-frame clones and lacks some. The repertoire holds 150,000 or so clones, with about 91% as singletons. Specimen: peripheral blood, collected 28 days after the second AZD1222 dose. Receptors originate from an adult who received the AZD1222 COVID-19 vaccine.

The chain recombines TRBV5-4 with TRBJ2-7; 11 bases fit TRBD2. Germline CDR1 reads SGHNT; CDR2 reads YYREEE (reference sequence). V lost 4 bases, J lost 3 bases, and 6 bases stayed unmatched. This CDR3 region has 15 residues. CDR3 sequence reads: CASSVGGLAGYEQYF. The CDR3, as DNA: TGTGCCAGCAGCGTAGGAGGACTAGCGGGCTACGAGCAGTACTTC.

The chain is built from TRBV3-1 (or the pseudogene TRBV3-2) and TRBJ2-1; D uncertain. CDR1 and CDR2 from the germline V gene are LGHDT and YNNKEL (reference sequence). This CDR3 contains 14 residues. The ends were cut back, 4 bases at V and 0 bases at J, with 7 bases in the middle. This CDR3 reads CASSLVGSYNEQFF. CDR3 coding DNA: TGTGCCAGCAGCCTGGTGGGCTCCTACAATGAGCAGTTCTTC.

The genes are TRBV5-3 and TRBJ2-7, with TRBD1 matching over 9 bases. TRBV5-3 is given ORF status, its function remaining uncertain. J was trimmed by 5 bases and V by 0 bases; bases with no gene match: 9. The CDR3 consists of 16 residues. The CDR3, as DNA: TGTGCCAGAAGCTTGGCGGGACAGGGTGTATCCCACGAGCAGTACTTC. This gives the protein CARSLAGQGVSHEQYF.

The CDR3 protein is CAISPTSGSRNEQFF. The CDR3, as DNA: TGTGCCATCAGCCCGACTAGCGGGAGTCGTAATGAGCAGTTCTTC. The chain joins TRBV10-3 to TRBJ2-1, with 12 bases identical to TRBD2. The V gene's germline CDR1 is ENHRY and CDR2 SYGVKD. After removal of 6 bases from V and 7 bases from J, the junction contained 7 bases not matched to a gene. This CDR3 contains 15 residues.

The rearrangement joins TRBV6-5 to TRBJ1-2; D not certain. The V gene lost 0 bases and the J gene lost 7 bases, with 18 bases spanning the gap. This CDR3 has 16 amino acids. CDR1 is MNHEY and CDR2 is SVGAGI in the germline V gene. The DNA of the CDR3 is TGTGCCAGCAGTTACTCGCAGAACGCCCCTCAGAGTGGCTACACCTTC. This sequence encodes CASSYSQNAPQSGYTF.

The V and J genes are TRBV27 and TRBJ2-7; D uncertain. This CDR3 region has 13 residues. CDR1 MNHEY and CDR2 SMNVEV come from the germline V gene (reference sequence). Between the trimmed V and J ends, which lost 4 bases and 7 bases, there was a span of 14 bases. Here the CDR3 reads CASSSPPGGEQYF. The CDR3 DNA reads TGTGCCAGCAGTTCTCCCCCGGGTGGGGAGCAGTACTTC.